These T cell receptor beta chains were read from a single sample in a study of cytomegalovirus exposure and HLA in healthy donors. The repertoire was sequenced with immunoSEQ multiplex PCR; TCRdb's copy has only in-frame clones and lacks some. Here the sample spans roughly 180,000 clones, more than 65% being singletons. Sequencing used PBMCs. All receptors derive from a girl between 5 and 17 years old in good health and CMV-seropositive. The CDR3 runs from the conserved cysteine through the conserved F or W. A D gene is named only where the DNA matches it firmly. Part of the rows lack a size; the others show once, few, many or a class for expanded clones.

.	TRBD2	17	TRBV2	TRBJ2-1	CVSSGLPGLRIYNEQFF	TGTGTCAGCAGTGGTCTGCCGGGACTAAGGATATACAATGAGCAGTTCTTC
.	TRBD1	15	TRBV5-4	TRBJ1-2	CASSSPDRGSYGYTF	TGTGCCAGCAGCTCACCCGACAGGGGGTCCTATGGCTACACCTTC
.	TRBD1	19	TRBV11-1	TRBJ2-7	CASSLLGQGRSSVSYEQYF	TGTGCCAGCAGCTTACTAGGACAGGGGCGATCTAGTGTCTCCTACGAGCAGTACTTC
.	.	13	TRBV27	TRBJ1-2	CASSLWPGTGYTF	TGTGCCAGCAGTTTATGGCCGGGTACTGGCTACACCTTC
.	TRBD1	16	TRBV11-2	TRBJ1-4	CASSSGQSSTNEKLFF	TGTGCCAGCAGCTCGGGACAGTCCTCAACTAATGAAAAACTGTTTTTT
.	.	15	TRBV15	TRBJ1-2	CATSRETGPLYGYTF	TGTGCCACCAGCAGAGAAACAGGGCCACTCTATGGCTACACCTTC
.	.	14	TRBV7-2	TRBJ2-3	CASSRDRSTDTQYF	TGTGCCAGCAGCCGCGACAGAAGCACAGATACGCAGTATTTT
once	TRBD1	15	TRBV2	TRBJ2-5	CASSVDRGFGETQYF	TGTGCCAGCAGTGTGGACAGGGGGTTCGGGGAGACCCAGTACTTC
.	.	15	TRBV5-1	TRBJ1-4	CASSLRGATNEKLFF	TGCGCCAGCAGCTTAAGGGGCGCAACTAATGAAAAACTGTTTTTT
.	.	13	TRBV15	TRBJ1-2	CATSIDRGFGYTF	TGTGCCACCAGCATCGACCGGGGTTTCGGCTACACCTTC
once	TRBD1	15	TRBV5-5	TRBJ2-7	CASSLGTGGSYEQYF	TGTGCCAGCAGCTTAGGAACAGGGGGTTCCTACGAGCAGTACTTC
.	.	12	TRBV30	TRBJ2-1	CAWSVHGGEQFF	TGTGCCTGGAGTGTACATGGGGGCGAGCAGTTCTTC
few	TRBD1	18	TRBV6-1	TRBJ1-5	CASSEGQGAYLGNQPQHF	TGTGCCAGCAGTGAAGGACAGGGGGCTTATCTGGGCAATCAGCCCCAGCATTTT
once	TRBD2	17	TRBV13	TRBJ2-1	CASSLGTSGGAYNEQFF	TGTGCCAGCAGCTTAGGGACTAGCGGGGGGGCCTACAATGAGCAGTTCTTC
.	.	15	TRBV6-6	TRBJ1-5	CASSPTQRGNQPQHF	TGTGCCAGCAGTCCGACCCAGAGGGGCAATCAGCCCCAGCATTTT
.	TRBD1	15	TRBV5-1	TRBJ2-7	CASSLVGTGTYEQYF	TGCGCCAGCAGCTTGGTTGGGACAGGGACCTACGAGCAGTACTTC
.	.	14	TRBV9	TRBJ1-1	CASSGAGGAAEAFF	TGTGCCAGCAGCGGGGCGGGGGGGGCCGCTGAAGCTTTCTTT
.	TRBD1	13	TRBV10-3	TRBJ2-1	CAIRGGQGDEQFF	TGTGCCATCAGGGGGGGACAGGGAGATGAGCAGTTCTTC
.	.	13	TRBV5-6	TRBJ2-1	CASSLSGDNEQFF	TGTGCCAGCAGCTTGTCGGGGGATAATGAGCAGTTCTTC
.	.	13	TRBV9	TRBJ2-7	CASSVGSSSEQYF	TGTGCCAGCAGCGTAGGCTCCTCTAGCGAGCAGTACTTC
once	.	12	TRBV10-3	TRBJ1-2	CAIMEGSYGYTF	TGTGCCATCATGGAGGGCTCCTATGGCTACACCTTC
.	.	15	TRBV7-2	TRBJ2-7	CASSEGGGVVREQYF	TGTGCCAGCAGCGAAGGGGGCGGGGTTGTGCGAGAGCAGTACTTC
.	TRBD1	14	TRBV6-5	TRBJ1-1	CASGYRGGNTEAFF	TGTGCCAGCGGATACAGGGGCGGGAACACTGAAGCTTTCTTT
.	TRBD1	16	TRBV9	TRBJ1-4	CASSPRAATGDEKLFF	TGTGCCAGCAGCCCCAGGGCTGCCACAGGGGATGAAAAACTGTTTTTT
once	.	14	TRBV7-8	TRBJ2-7	CASSSAGAPLEQYF	TGTGCCAGCAGCAGCGCGGGGGCCCCCCTAGAGCAGTACTTC
.	.	13	TRBV18	TRBJ2-5	CASSPGPGETQYF	TGTGCCAGCTCACCCGGTCCCGGGGAGACCCAGTACTTC
.	TRBD1	14	TRBV7-7	TRBJ2-1	CASSPGTVNNEQFF	TGTGCCAGCAGCCCCGGGACAGTAAACAATGAGCAGTTCTTC
.	TRBD1	14	TRBV5-4	TRBJ2-5	CASSSGQIQETQYF	TGTGCCAGCAGCTCGGGACAGATCCAAGAGACCCAGTACTTC
.	TRBD2	17	TRBV27	TRBJ2-7	CASSFYLPAGAPNEQYF	TGTGCCAGCAGTTTCTACCTTCCAGCGGGGGCGCCGAACGAGCAGTACTTC
once	.	14	TRBV5-1	TRBJ2-7	CASRVTTTTYEQYF	TGCGCCAGCAGGGTCACAACAACGACTTACGAGCAGTACTTC
.	TRBD1	12	TRBV5-1	TRBJ1-2	CASSPTGNGYTF	TGCGCCAGCAGCCCGACAGGGAATGGCTACACCTTC